This T cell receptor (beta chain) was captured in a study of blood T cell repertoires in COVID-19. Study overall: The cDNA or gDNA used as material had been derived from T cells, B-cell-depleted T cells, or PBMCs.

The CDR3 length is 14 residues. Germline CDR1 is MNHEY and CDR2 is SVGAGI. With 0 bases removed from V and 7 bases from J, the gap between germline ends came to 10 bases. Original processing methods: Using reference gene primer amplification, nucleated cell counts were estimated. Clones were read by immunoSEQ multiplex PCR, and TCRdb kept only the in-frame ones, dropping some. V and J calls plus clone size are reproduced from that table; the DNA served to infer D and trimming. The sample consists of roughly 150,000 clones, roughly 91% of them appearing once. This TCR was sampled from a man aged 18-30 years with acute or convalescent COVID-19. The material sequenced was peripheral blood. V is TRBV6-5 and J is TRBJ1-5; the D is unclear. In DNA, the CDR3 is TGTGCCAGCAGTTACTCGTCCTCGAGGCAGCCCCAGCATTTT. Protein sequence: CASSYSSSRQPQHF.